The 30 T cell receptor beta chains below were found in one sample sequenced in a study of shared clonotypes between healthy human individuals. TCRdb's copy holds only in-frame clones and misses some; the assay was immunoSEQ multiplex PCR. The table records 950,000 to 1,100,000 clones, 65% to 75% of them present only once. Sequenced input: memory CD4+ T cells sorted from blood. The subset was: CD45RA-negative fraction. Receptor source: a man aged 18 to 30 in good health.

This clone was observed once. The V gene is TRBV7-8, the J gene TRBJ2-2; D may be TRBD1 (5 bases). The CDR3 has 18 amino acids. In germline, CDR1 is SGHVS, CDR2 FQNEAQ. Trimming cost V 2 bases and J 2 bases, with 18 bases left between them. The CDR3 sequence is CASSLFLGQAVNTGELFF. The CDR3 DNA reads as TGTGCCAGCAGCTTATTTTTGGGGCAGGCGGTAAACACCGGGGAGCTGTTTTTT.

The CDR3 region has the DNA TGTGCCAGCCGGGACAGGGGCCTGAATACCTTC. Translation: CASRDRGLNTF. The chain carries TRBV30 and TRBJ1-2; TRBD1 matches at 10 bases. The V gene end was trimmed by 8 bases and the J gene end by 14 bases; junction bases not matched to a gene: 11. Looked up from germline, CDR1 is GTSNPN and CDR2 is SVGIG (reference sequence). The CDR3 is made up of 11 amino acids. The entire variable domain, with the rest obtained from reference TRBV30 and TRBJ1-2, is as follows: SQTIHQWPATLVQPVGSPLSLECTVEGTSNPNLYWYRQAAGRGLQLLFYSVGIGQISSEVPQNLSASRPQDRQFILSSKKLLLSDSGFYLCASRDRGLNTFGSGTRLTVV.

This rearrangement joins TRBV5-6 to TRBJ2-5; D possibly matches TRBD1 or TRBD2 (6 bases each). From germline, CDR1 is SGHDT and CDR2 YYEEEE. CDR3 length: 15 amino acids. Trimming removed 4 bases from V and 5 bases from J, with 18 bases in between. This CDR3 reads CASSPGEVRGETQYF. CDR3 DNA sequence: TGTGCCAGCAGCCCGGGAGAAGTGAGGGGGGAGACCCAGTACTTC.

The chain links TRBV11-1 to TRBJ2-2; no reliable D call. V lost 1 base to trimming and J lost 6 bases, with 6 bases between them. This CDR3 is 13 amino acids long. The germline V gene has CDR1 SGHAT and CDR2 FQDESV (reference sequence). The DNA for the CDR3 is TGTGCCAGCAGCTTAGAGGCGGCCGGGGAGCTGTTTTTT. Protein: CASSLEAAGELFF.

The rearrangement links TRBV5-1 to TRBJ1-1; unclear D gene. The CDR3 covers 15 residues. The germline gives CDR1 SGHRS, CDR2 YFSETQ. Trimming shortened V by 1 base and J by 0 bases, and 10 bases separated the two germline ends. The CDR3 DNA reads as TGCGCCAGCAGCTTGAGTCTCAACATGAACACTGAAGCTTTCTTT. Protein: CASSLSLNMNTEAFF.

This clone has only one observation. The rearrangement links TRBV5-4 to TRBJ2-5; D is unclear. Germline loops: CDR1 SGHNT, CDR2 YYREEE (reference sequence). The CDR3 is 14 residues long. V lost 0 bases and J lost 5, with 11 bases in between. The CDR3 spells CASSLVVSSETQYF. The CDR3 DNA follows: TGTGCCAGCAGCTTGGTGGTTAGCAGTGAGACCCAGTACTTC.

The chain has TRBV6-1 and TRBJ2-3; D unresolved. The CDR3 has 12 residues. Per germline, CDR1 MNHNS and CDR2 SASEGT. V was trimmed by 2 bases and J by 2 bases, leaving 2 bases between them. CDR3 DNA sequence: TGTGCCAGCAGTGAACCCACAGATACGCAGTATTTT. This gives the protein CASSEPTDTQYF.

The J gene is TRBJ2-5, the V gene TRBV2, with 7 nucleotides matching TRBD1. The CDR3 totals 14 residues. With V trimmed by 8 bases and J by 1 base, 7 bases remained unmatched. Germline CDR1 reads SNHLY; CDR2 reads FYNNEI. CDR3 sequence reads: CASDSGQLQETQYF. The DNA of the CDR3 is TGTGCCAGCGACTCGGGACAGCTCCAAGAGACCCAGTACTTC.

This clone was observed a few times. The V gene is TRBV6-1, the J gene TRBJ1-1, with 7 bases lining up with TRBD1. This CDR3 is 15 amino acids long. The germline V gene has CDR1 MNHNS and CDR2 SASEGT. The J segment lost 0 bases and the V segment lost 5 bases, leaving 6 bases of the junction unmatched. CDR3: CASSLRQGVNTEAFF. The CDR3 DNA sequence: TGTGCCAGCAGTCTAAGACAGGGTGTGAACACTGAAGCTTTCTTT.

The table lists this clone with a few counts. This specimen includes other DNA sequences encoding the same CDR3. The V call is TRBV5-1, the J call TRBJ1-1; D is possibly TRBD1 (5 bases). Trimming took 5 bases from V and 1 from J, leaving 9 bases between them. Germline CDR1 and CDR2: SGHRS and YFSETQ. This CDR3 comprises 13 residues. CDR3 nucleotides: TGCGCCAGCAGGGTACAGGAGAACACTGAAGCTTTCTTT. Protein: CASRVQENTEAFF. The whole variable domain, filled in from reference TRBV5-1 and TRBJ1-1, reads KAGVTQTPRYLIKTRGQQVTLSCSPISGHRSVSWYQQTPGQGLQFLFEYFSETQRNKGNFPGRFSGRQFSNSRSEMNVSTLELGDSALYLCASRVQENTEAFFGQGTRLTVV.

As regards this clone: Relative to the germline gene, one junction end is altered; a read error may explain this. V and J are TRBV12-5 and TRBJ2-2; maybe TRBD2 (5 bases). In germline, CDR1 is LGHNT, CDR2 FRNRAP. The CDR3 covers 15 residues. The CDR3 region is CASGLDFSFTGELFF. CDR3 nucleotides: TGTGCTAGTGGCTTGGACTTCTCCTTCACCGGGGAGCTGTTTTTT.

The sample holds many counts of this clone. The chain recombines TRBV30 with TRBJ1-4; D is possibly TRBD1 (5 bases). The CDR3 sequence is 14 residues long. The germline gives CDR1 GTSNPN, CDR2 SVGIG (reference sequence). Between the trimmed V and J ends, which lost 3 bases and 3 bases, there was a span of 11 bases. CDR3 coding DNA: TGTGCCTGGAGCACCAGGGTTTCTAATGAAAAACTGTTTTTT. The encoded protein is CAWSTRVSNEKLFF.

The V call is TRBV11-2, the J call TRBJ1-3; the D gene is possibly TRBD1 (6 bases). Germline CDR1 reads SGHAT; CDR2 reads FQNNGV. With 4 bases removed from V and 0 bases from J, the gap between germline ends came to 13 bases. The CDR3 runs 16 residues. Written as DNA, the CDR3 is TGTGCCAGCAGCTCGGGGACACCTGACTCTGGAAACACCATATATTTT. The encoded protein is CASSSGTPDSGNTIYF.

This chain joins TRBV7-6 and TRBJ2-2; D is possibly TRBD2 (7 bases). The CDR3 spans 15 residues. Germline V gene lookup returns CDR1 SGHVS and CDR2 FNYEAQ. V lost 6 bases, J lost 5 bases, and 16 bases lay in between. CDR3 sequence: CASRDQQGGTGELFF. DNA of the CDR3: TGTGCCAGCAGAGACCAACAGGGAGGGACCGGGGAGCTGTTTTTT.

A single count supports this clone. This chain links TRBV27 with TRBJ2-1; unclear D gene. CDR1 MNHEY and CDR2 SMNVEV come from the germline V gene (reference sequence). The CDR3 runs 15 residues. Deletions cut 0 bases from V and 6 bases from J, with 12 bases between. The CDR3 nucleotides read TGTGCCAGCAGTTTATCAGGAATATCTAGCAATGAGCAGTTCTTC. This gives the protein CASSLSGISSNEQFF.

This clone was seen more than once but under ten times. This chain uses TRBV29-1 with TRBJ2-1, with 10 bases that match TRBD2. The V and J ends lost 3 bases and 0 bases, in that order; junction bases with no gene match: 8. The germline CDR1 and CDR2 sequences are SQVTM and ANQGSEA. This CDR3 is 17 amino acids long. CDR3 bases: TGCAGCGTTGAGAGTAGCGGGAGGCCGAGCTCCTACAATGAGCAGTTCTTC. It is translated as CSVESSGRPSSYNEQFF.

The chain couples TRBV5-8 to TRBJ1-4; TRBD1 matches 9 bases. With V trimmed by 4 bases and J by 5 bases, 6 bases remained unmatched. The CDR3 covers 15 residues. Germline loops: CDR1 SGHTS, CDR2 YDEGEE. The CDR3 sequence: CASSRTGADNEKLFF. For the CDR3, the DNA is TGTGCCAGCAGCCGGACAGGGGCTGACAATGAAAAACTGTTTTTT.

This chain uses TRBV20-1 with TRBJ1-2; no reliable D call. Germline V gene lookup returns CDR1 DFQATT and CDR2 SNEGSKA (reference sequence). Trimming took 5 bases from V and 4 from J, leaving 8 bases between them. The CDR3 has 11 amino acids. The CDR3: CSAGVSYGYTF. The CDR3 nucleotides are TGCAGTGCTGGTGTTAGCTATGGCTACACCTTC.

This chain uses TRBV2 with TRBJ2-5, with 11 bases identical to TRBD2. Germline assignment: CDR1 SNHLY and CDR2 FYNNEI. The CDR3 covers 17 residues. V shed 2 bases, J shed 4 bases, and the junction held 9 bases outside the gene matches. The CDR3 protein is CASSERRLAGIPETQYF. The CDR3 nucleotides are TGTGCCAGCAGTGAACGGAGACTAGCGGGGATACCAGAGACCCAGTACTTC.

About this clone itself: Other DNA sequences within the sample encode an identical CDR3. The CDR3 reads CASSSQGVYGYTF. The CDR3 bases are TGTGCCAGCAGTTCTCAGGGTGTCTATGGCTACACCTTC. The gene calls are TRBV28 and TRBJ1-2, with a possible D match to TRBD1 (5 bases). V was pared by 4 bases and J by 4 bases, with 10 bases between. This CDR3 comprises 13 residues. Per germline, CDR1 MDHEN and CDR2 SYDVKM.

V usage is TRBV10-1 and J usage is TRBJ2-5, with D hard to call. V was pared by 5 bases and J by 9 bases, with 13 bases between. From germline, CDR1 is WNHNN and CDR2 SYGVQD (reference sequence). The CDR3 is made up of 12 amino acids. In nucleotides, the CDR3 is TGCGCCAGCAGTCCGGGTTTTGAGGCCCAGTACTTC. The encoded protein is CASSPGFEAQYF.

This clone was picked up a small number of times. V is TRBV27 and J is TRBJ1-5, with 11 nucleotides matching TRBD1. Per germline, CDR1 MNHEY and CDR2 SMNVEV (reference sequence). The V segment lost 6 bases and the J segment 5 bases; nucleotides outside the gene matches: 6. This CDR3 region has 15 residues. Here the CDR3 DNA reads TGTGCCAGCAGAAAGGGACAGGGGGGGTATCAGCCCCAGCATTTT. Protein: CASRKGQGGYQPQHF.

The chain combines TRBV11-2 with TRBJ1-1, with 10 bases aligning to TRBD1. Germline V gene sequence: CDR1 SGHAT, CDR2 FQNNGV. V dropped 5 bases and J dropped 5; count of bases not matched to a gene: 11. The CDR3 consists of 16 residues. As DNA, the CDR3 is TGTGCCAGCAGCATACCGGGACAGGGGAAAAAAACTGAAGCTTTCTTT. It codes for CASSIPGQGKKTEAFF.

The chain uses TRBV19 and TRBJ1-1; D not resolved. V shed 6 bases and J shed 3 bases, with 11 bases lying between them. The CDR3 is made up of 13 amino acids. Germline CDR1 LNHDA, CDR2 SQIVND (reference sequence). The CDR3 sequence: CASRSLRDTEAFF. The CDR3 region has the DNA TGTGCCAGTAGATCCTTACGGGACACTGAAGCTTTCTTT.

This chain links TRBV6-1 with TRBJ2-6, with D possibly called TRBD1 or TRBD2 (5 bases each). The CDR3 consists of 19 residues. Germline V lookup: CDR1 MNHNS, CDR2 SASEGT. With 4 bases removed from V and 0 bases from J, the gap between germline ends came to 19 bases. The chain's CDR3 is CASSARGPLTPSGANVLTF. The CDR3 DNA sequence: TGTGCCAGCAGTGCGAGGGGTCCCCTTACACCCTCTGGGGCCAACGTCCTGACTTTC.

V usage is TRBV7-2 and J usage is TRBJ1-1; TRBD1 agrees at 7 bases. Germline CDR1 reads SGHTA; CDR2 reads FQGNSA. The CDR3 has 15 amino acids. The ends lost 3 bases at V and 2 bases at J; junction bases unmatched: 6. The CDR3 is CASSFTGTANTEAFF. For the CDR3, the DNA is TGTGCCAGCAGCTTCACCGGGACAGCTAACACTGAAGCTTTCTTT.

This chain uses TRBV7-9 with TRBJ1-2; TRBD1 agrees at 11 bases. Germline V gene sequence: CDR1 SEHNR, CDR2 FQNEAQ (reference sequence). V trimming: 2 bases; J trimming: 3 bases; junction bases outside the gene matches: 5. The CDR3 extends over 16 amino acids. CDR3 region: CASSLSGTGGDYGYTF. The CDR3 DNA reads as TGTGCCAGCAGCTTAAGCGGGACAGGGGGTGACTATGGCTACACCTTC.

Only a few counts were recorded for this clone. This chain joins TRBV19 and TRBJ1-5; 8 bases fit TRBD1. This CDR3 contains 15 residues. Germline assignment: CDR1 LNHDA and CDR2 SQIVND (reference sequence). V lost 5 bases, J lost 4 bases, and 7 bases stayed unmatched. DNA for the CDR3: TGTGCCAGTAGTTCTCTCAGGGGGCAAAATCAGCCCCAGCATTTT. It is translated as CASSSLRGQNQPQHF.

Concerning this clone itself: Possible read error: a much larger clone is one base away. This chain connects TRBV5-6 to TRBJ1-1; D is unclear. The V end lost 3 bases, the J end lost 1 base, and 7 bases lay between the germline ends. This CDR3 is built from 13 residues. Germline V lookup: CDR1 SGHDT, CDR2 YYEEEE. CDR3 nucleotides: TGTGCCAGCAGCTCGGACGGGAACACTGAAGCTTTCTTT. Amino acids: CASSSDGNTEAFF.

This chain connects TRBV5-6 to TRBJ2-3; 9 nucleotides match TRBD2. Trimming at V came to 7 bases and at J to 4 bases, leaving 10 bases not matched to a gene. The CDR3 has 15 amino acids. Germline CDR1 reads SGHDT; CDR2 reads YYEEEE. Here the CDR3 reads CASGFSGRPPDTQYF. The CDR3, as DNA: TGTGCCAGCGGTTTCAGCGGGAGGCCCCCAGATACGCAGTATTTT.